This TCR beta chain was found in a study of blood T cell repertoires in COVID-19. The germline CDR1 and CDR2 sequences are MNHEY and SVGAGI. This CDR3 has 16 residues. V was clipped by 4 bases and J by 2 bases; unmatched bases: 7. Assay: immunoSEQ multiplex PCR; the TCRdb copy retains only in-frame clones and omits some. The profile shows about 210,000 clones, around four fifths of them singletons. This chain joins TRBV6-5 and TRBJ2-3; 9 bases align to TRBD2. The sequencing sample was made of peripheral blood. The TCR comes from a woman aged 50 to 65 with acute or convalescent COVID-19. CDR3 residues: CASSSFSGRPTDTQYF. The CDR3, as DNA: TGTGCCAGCAGTTCCTTTAGCGGGAGACCCACAGATACGCAGTATTTT.